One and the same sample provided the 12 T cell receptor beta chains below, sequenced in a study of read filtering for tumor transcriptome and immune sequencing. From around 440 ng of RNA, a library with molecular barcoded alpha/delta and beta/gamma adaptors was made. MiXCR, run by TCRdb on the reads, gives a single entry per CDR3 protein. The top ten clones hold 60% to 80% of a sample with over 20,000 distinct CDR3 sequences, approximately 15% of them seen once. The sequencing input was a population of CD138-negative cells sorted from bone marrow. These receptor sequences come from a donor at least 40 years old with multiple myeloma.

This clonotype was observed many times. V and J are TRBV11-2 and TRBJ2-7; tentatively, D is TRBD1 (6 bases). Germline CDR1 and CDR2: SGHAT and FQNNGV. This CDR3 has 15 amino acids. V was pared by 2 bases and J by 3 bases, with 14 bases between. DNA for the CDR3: TGTGCCAGCAGCTTATTGCAGGGGACATACTACGAGCAGTACTTC. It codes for CASSLLQGTYYEQYF.

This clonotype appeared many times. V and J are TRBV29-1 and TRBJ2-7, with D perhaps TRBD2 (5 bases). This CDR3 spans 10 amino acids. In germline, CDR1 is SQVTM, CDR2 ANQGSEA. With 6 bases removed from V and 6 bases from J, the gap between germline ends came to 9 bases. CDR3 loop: CSVLATEQYF. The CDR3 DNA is TGCAGCGTGCTAGCAACCGAGCAGTACTTC.

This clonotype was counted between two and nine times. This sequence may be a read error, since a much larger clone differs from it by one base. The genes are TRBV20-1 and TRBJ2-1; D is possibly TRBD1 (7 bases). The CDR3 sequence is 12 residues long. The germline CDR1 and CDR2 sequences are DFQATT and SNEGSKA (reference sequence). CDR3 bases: TGCGGTGCTAGACAGGGAGGTAATGAGCAGTTCTTC. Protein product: CGARQGGNEQFF.

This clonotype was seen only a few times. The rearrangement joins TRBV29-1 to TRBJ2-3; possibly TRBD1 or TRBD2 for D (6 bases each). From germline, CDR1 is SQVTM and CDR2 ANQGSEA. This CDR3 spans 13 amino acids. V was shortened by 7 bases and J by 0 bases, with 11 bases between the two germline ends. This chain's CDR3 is CSARGDSTDTQYF. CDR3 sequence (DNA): TGCAGCGCAAGGGGGGATAGCACAGATACGCAGTATTTT.

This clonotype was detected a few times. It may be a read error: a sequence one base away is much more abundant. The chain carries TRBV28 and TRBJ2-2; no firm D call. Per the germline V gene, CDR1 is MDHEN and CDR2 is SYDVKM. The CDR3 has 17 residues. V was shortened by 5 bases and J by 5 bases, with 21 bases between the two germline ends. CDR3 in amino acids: CASSIILWRLRTGELFF. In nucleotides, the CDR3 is TGTGCCAGCAGTATAATCTTATGGCGGCTCAGAACCGGGGAGCTGTTTTTT.

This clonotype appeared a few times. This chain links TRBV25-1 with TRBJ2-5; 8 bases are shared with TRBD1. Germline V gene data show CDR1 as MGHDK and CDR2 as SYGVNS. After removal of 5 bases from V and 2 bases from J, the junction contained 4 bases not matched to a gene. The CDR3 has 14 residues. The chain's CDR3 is CASSSRTGQETQYF. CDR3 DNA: TGTGCCAGCAGTTCCCGGACAGGGCAAGAGACCCAGTACTTC.

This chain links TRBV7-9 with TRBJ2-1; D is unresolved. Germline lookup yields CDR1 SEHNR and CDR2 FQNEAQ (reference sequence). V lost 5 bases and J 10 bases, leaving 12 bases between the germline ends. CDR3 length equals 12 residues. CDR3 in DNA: TGTGCCAGCAGCCAAAGTATGCTGGAGCAGTTCTTC. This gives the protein CASSQSMLEQFF.

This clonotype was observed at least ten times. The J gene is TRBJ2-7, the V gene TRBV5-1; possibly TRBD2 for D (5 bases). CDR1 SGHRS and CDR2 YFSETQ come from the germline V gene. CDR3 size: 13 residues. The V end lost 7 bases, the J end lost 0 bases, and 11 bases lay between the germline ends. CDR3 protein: CASRKTSSYEQYF. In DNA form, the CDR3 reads TGCGCCAGCCGGAAAACTAGCTCCTACGAGCAGTACTTC.

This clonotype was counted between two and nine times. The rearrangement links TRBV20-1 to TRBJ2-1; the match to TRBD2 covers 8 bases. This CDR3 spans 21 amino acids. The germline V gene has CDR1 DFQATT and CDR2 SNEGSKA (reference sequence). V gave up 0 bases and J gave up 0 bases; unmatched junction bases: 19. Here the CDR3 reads CSARDSGEIPIHGSSYNEQFF. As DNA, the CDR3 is TGCAGTGCTAGAGATAGCGGGGAGATCCCCATACACGGAAGCTCCTACAATGAGCAGTTCTTC.

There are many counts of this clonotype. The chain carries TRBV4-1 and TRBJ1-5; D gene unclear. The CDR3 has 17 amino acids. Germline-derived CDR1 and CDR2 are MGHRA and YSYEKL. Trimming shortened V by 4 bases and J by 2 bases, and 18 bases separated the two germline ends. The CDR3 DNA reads TGCGCCAGCAGCCCGGCCTTCCGGGCGATGGGCAATCAGCCCCAGCATTTT. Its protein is CASSPAFRAMGNQPQHF.

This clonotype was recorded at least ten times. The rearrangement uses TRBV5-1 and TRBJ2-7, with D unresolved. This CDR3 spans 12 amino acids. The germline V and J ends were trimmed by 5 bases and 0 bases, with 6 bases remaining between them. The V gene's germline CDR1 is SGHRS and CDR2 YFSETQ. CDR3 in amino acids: CASRGNSYEQYF. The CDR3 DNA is TGCGCCAGCAGAGGCAACTCCTACGAGCAGTACTTC.

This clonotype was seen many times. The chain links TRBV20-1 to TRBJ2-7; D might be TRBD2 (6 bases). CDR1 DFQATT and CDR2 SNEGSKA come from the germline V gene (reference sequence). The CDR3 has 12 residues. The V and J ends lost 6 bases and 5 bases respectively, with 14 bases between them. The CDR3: CSARRGRDEQYF. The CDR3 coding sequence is TGCAGTGCCCGGCGGGGCAGGGACGAGCAGTACTTC.